The next 23 T cell receptor beta chains were all read from a single sample in a study of shared clonotypes between healthy human individuals (dated by TCRdb to about 2020). The library was made by the immunoSEQ multiplex PCR assay. Held by TCRdb, this immuneACCESS table contains in-frame sequences only and omits some clones. Under half of the omission traces to an unresolved V gene where checked; the cause of the rest is unknown. Across this sample there are some 980,000 clones, with 76% seen only once. The biggest ten clones account for nearly 1.5% of the sample. The sample was memory CD4+ T cells sorted from blood. The sample's cell subset or site label, in plain terms: CD45RA-negative fraction. Every receptor here comes from a man aged 18 to 30 in good health.

The chain recombines TRBV6-5 with TRBJ2-1; 7 nucleotides agree with TRBD1. The CDR3 consists of 13 residues. V was pared by 5 bases and J by 8 bases, with 6 bases of the junction left unmatched. The V gene's germline CDR1 is MNHEY and CDR2 SVGAGI. CDR3 region: CASSPTTGHEQFF. CDR3 coding DNA: TGTGCCAGCAGTCCTACGACAGGGCATGAGCAGTTCTTC.

This clone was seen at least ten times. The V and J genes are TRBV5-1 and TRBJ2-1, with TRBD1 as a possible D gene (6 bases). This CDR3 contains 15 residues. Trimming removed 1 base from V and 9 bases from J, with 17 bases in between. From germline, CDR1 is SGHRS and CDR2 YFSETQ. The CDR3 DNA reads as TGCGCCAGCAGCTTGACAGGGAAAGAACGCGGTGAGCAGTTCTTC. Protein product: CASSLTGKERGEQFF.

The V call is TRBV7-2, the J call TRBJ2-3, with 14 positions matching TRBD2. After removal of 4 bases from V and 3 bases from J, the junction contained 9 bases not matched to a gene. The CDR3 contains 18 residues. Germline V gene data show CDR1 as SGHTA and CDR2 as FQGNSA. In DNA, the CDR3 is TGTGCCAGCAGCTCCGGGGGACTAGCGGGAGTTATGACAGATACGCAGTATTTT. This codes for CASSSGGLAGVMTDTQYF.

The chain joins TRBV16 to TRBJ2-3; D not resolved. This CDR3 region has 17 residues. Looked up from germline, CDR1 is KGHSY and CDR2 is FQNENV. Deletions cut 0 bases from V and 3 bases from J, with 16 bases between. Here the CDR3 reads CASSQSWLRSGTDTQYF. The CDR3 DNA is TGTGCCAGCAGCCAATCTTGGTTGAGAAGTGGAACAGATACGCAGTATTTT.

This chain links TRBV6-5 with TRBJ1-6; 10 nucleotides align to TRBD1. J lost 10 bases, V lost 10 bases, and 7 bases had no gene match. The CDR3 sequence is 13 residues long. Germline CDR1 is MNHEY and CDR2 is SVGAGI. The CDR3: CATRDRGGSPLHF. CDR3 nucleotides: TGTGCCACCAGGGACAGGGGTGGATCACCCCTCCACTTT.

The V call is TRBV5-1, the J call TRBJ1-1; D gene ambiguous. The CDR3 is 13 residues long. Trimming cost V 2 bases and J 5 bases, with 10 bases left between them. Germline CDR1 SGHRS, CDR2 YFSETQ. The CDR3 spells CASSFGADTEAFF. CDR3 nucleotide sequence: TGCGCCAGCAGCTTCGGAGCCGATACTGAAGCTTTCTTT.

The chain couples TRBV5-1 to TRBJ2-1; 9 bases align to TRBD2. From germline, CDR1 is SGHRS and CDR2 YFSETQ. This CDR3 spans 14 amino acids. V gave up 3 bases and J gave up 7 bases; unmatched junction bases: 5. CDR3 protein: CASSSLAGVNEQFF. The CDR3 DNA is TGCGCCAGCAGCTCATTAGCGGGAGTGAATGAGCAGTTCTTC.

This clone was detected only a few times. This chain joins TRBV7-2 and TRBJ2-2, with D perhaps matching TRBD2 (6 bases). The CDR3 runs 14 residues. Germline CDR1 and CDR2: SGHTA and FQGNSA. V was clipped by 6 bases and J by 2 bases, with 10 bases between them. The CDR3 loop reads CASRKGTNTGELFF. The DNA for the CDR3 is TGTGCCAGCAGAAAGGGGACTAACACCGGGGAGCTGTTTTTT.

There are a few counts of this clone. The chain combines TRBV5-1 with TRBJ2-5, with TRBD2 matching over 7 bases. Germline assignment: CDR1 SGHRS and CDR2 YFSETQ. This CDR3 is 15 amino acids long. Trimming cost V 2 bases and J 1 base; bases outside gene matches: 5. CDR3 in amino acids: CASSFSGTIQETQYF. CDR3 DNA: TGCGCCAGCAGCTTCTCCGGGACTATCCAAGAGACCCAGTACTTC.

The chain has TRBV19 and TRBJ2-7; D possibly uses TRBD1 or TRBD2 (5 bases each). Trimming stripped 6 bases from V and 6 bases from J, with 15 bases between. The germline V gene encodes CDR1 LNHDA and CDR2 SQIVND (reference sequence). This CDR3 spans 13 amino acids. Here the CDR3 reads CASRLMGGTEQYF. DNA for the CDR3: TGTGCCAGTAGGTTAATGGGTGGGACCGAGCAGTACTTC.

V and J are TRBV21-1 and TRBJ2-1; TRBD2 is the table's D call, not checked against the DNA. TRBV21-1 is an annotated pseudogene. This CDR3 is built from 17 residues. The CDR3 reads CARPGLAGFSSYNEQFF. CDR3 in DNA: TGTGCCAGACCTGGACTAGCGGGTTTCAGCTCCTACAATGAGCAGTTCTTC.

This clone was recorded a few times. The rearrangement uses TRBV28 and TRBJ1-6; 8 bases are a match to TRBD1. With V trimmed by 5 bases and J by 8 bases, 8 bases remained unmatched. Per germline, CDR1 MDHEN and CDR2 SYDVKM. This CDR3 is built from 15 residues. CDR3 sequence (DNA): TGTGCCAGCAGTGCGCCCGGGACAGGAGATTCACCCCTCCACTTT. Amino acids: CASSAPGTGDSPLHF.

V usage is TRBV5-6 and J usage is TRBJ2-1; D is ambiguous. In germline, CDR1 is SGHDT, CDR2 YYEEEE. The CDR3 sequence is 15 residues long. The V end lost 0 bases, the J end lost 1 base, and 8 bases lay between the germline ends. The CDR3 nucleotides read TGTGCCAGCAGCTTGGTAAGCATATCCTACAATGAGCAGTTCTTC. Protein sequence: CASSLVSISYNEQFF.

Notes on this clone: Other nucleotide sequences in the sample specify the same CDR3. The rearrangement links TRBV11-2 to TRBJ2-5; possibly TRBD2 for D (5 bases). Germline CDR1 SGHAT, CDR2 FQNNGV. The CDR3 length is 12 residues. V shed 5 bases and J shed 13 bases, with 17 bases lying between them. CDR3 DNA sequence: TGTGCCAGCAGCGTCGAGGGCCTAGTGATGTACTTC. Its protein is CASSVEGLVMYF.

The sample holds a few counts of this clone. The chain has TRBV11-1 and TRBJ1-2; D unclear. Germline V gives CDR1 SGHAT, CDR2 FQDESV (reference sequence). Trimming took 5 bases from V and 1 from J, leaving 20 bases between them. This CDR3 region has 17 residues. CDR3 loop: CASSPWEHLVLNYGYTF. The CDR3 DNA reads as TGTGCCAGCAGCCCGTGGGAGCATTTAGTCCTTAACTATGGCTACACCTTC.

This clone was seen only a few times. Here the CDR3 reads CASQLAGQPQHF. The CDR3 region has the DNA TGTGCCAGTCAGTTAGCTGGTCAGCCCCAGCATTTT. The chain couples TRBV25-1 to TRBJ1-5; D not resolved. The germline V gene has CDR1 MGHDK and CDR2 SYGVNS. The germline V and J ends were trimmed by 9 bases and 6 bases, with 12 bases remaining between them. The CDR3 has 12 residues.

This clone occurred once. The rearrangement joins TRBV5-4 to TRBJ2-2, with 14 nucleotides matching TRBD2. The CDR3 length is 17 residues. With V trimmed by 4 bases and J by 4 bases, 6 bases remained unmatched. Germline values: CDR1 SGHNT, CDR2 YYREEE (reference sequence). Here the CDR3 DNA reads TGTGCCAGCAGCCCGACTAGCGGGAGGGCCGGCACCGGGGAGCTGTTTTTT. Translation: CASSPTSGRAGTGELFF.

This chain joins TRBV6-1 and TRBJ2-5; TRBD2 is a possible D gene (6 bases). From germline, CDR1 is MNHNS and CDR2 SASEGT. This CDR3 has 11 residues. Trimming left V 5 bases short and J 8 bases short, with 9 bases between. DNA of the CDR3: TGTGCCAGCAGTATGCGGGAAACCCAGTACTTC. Translated: CASSMRETQYF.

This clone was found a few times. This chain uses TRBV15 with TRBJ1-2; TRBD1 might be the D (6 bases). This CDR3 is 13 amino acids long. Between the trimmed V and J ends, which lost 6 bases and 8 bases, there was a span of 16 bases. Germline lookup yields CDR1 LNHNV and CDR2 YYDKDF (reference sequence). The CDR3: CATSKTGLGGYTF. The CDR3 DNA sequence: TGTGCCACCAGTAAGACAGGTCTGGGAGGCTACACCTTC.

This chain uses TRBV7-9 with TRBJ1-1; D is unresolved. This CDR3 comprises 13 residues. V lost 1 base to trimming and J lost 2 bases, with 5 bases between them. Germline V gene data show CDR1 as SEHNR and CDR2 as FQNEAQ (reference sequence). The CDR3 spells CASSLEFNTEAFF. CDR3 nucleotides: TGTGCCAGCAGCTTAGAATTCAACACTGAAGCTTTCTTT.

This clone came up a few times. The V call is TRBV10-3, the J call TRBJ2-5; D may be TRBD1 (5 bases). The V end was cut by 0 bases, the J end by 5 bases, with 13 bases between. This CDR3 spans 15 amino acids. Per the germline V gene, CDR1 is ENHRY and CDR2 is SYGVKD. DNA of the CDR3: TGTGCCATCAGTGAGTCTTACTCCCAGGGTGAGACCCAGTACTTC. As protein: CAISESYSQGETQYF.

This chain joins TRBV19 and TRBJ2-7; D remains unclear. Germline values: CDR1 LNHDA, CDR2 SQIVND (reference sequence). This CDR3 has 16 residues. V was shortened by 5 bases and J by 0 bases, with 17 bases between the two germline ends. DNA of the CDR3: TGTGCCAGTAGTTCCGCAGGACGGCACGCCTCCTACGAGCAGTACTTC. Translating it yields CASSSAGRHASYEQYF.

The genes are TRBV5-4 and TRBJ1-6; 10 nucleotides agree with TRBD1. Trimming cost V 2 bases and J 6 bases; bases outside gene matches: 5. CDR1 is SGHNT and CDR2 is YYREEE in the germline V gene (reference sequence). The CDR3 extends over 16 amino acids. The CDR3 coding sequence is TGTGCCAGCAGCTTCCCGGGACAGGGGCCTAATTCACCCCTCCACTTT. Translated, it gives CASSFPGQGPNSPLHF.